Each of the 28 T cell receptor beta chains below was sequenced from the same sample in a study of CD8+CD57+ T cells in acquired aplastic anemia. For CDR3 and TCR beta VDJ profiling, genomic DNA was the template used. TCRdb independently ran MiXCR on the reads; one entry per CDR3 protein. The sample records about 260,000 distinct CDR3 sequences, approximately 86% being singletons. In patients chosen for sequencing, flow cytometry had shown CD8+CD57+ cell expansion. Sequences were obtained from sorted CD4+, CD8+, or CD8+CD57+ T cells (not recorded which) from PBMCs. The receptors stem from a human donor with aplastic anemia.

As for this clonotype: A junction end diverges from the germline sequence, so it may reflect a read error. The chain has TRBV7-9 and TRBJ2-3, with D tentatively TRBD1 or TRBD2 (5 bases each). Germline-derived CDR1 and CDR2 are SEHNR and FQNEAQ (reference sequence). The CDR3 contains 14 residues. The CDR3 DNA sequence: TGTGCCAGCAGCCAGGGAGAGGGACGACCTACGAGCAGTTTC. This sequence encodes CASSQGEGRPTSSF.

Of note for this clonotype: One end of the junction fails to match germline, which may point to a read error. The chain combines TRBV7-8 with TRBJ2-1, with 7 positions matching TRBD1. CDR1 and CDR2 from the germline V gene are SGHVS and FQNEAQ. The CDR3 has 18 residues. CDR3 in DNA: TGCGCCAGCAGCTTGGGCAGACAGGGCCCAGGCTCCTCCAATGTGCAGTTCTTC. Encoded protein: CASSLGRQGPGSSNVQFF. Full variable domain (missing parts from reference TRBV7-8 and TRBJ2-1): GAGVSQSPRYKVAKRGQDVALRCDPISGHVSLFWYQQALGQGPEFLTYFQNEAQLDKSGLPSDRFFAERPEGSVSTLKIQRTQQEDSAVYLCASSLGRQGPGSSNVQFFGPGTRLTVL.

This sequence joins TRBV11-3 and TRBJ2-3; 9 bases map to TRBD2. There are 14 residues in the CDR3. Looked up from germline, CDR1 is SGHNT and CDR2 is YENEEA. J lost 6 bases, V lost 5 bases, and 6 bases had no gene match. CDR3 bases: TGTGCCAGCAGCCCCCGACTAGCGGCCGATACGCAGTATTTT. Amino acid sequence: CASSPRLAADTQYF. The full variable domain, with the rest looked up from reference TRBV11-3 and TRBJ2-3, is EAGVVQSPRYKIIEKKQPVAFWCNPISGHNTLYWYLQNLGQGPELLIRYENEEAVDDSQLPKDRFSAERLKGVDSTLKIQPAELGDSAVYLCASSPRLAADTQYFGPGTRLTVL.

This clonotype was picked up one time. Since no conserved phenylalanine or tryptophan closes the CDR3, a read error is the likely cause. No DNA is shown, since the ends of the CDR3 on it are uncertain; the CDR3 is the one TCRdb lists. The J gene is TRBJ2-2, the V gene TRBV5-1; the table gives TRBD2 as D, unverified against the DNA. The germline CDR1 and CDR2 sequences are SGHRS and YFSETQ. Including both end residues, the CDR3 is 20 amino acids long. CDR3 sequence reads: CASSQDLVAGGLRTPGSCQS.

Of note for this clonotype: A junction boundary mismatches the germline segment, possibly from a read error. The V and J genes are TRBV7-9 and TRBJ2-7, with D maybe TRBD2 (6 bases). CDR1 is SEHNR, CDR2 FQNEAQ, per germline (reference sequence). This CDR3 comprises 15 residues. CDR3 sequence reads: CASSFKGSGRYDQYF. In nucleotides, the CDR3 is TGTGCCAGCAGCTTTAAGGGAAGCGGGCGTTACGATCAGTACTTC.

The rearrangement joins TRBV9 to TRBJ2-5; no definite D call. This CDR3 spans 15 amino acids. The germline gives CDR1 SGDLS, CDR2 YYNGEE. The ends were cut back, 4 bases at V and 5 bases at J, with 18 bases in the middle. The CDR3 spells CASSLGHSTNETQYF. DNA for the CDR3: TGTGCCAGCAGCTTAGGCCACTCGACAAATGAGACCCAGTACTTC.

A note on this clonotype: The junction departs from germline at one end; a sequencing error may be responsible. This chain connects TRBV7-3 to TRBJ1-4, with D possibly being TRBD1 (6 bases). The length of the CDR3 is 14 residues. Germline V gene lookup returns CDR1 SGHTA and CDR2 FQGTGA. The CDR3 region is CASRLGGKGEKLLF. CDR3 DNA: TGTGCCAGCAGATTAGGGGGGAAAGGTGAAAAACTGCTTTTT.

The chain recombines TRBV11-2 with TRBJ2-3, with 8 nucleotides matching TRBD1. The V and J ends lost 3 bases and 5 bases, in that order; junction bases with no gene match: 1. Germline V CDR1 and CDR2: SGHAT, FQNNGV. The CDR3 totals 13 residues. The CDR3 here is CASSFGTGDTQYF. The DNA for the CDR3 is TGTGCCAGCAGCTTCGGGACAGGAGATACGCAGTATTTT.

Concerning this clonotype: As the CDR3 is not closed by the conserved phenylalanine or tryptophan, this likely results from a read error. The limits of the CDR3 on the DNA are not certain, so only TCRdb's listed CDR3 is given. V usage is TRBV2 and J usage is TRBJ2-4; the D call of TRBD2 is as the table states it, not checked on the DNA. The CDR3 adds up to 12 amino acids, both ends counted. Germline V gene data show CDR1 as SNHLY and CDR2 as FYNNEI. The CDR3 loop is CASGVTESGHYI.

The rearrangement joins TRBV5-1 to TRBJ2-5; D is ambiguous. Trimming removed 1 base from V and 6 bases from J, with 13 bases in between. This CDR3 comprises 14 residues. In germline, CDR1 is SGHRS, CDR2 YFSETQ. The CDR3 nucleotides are TGCGCCAGCAGCTTGCGTTCGGACGATAAGACCCAGTACTTC. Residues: CASSLRSDDKTQYF.

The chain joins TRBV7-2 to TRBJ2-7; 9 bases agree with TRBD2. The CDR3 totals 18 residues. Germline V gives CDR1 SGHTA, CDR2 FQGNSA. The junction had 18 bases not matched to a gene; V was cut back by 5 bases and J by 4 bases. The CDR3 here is CASSPRPSGAYEQYEQYV. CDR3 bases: TGTGCCAGCAGCCCACGCCCTAGCGGGGCCTACGAGCAGTACGAGCAGTACGTC.

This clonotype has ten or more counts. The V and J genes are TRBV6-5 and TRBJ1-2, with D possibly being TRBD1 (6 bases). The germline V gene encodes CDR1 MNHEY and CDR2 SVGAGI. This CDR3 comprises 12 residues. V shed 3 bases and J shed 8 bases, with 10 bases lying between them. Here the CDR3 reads CASSYTQGGYTF. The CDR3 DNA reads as TGTGCCAGCAGTTATACCCAGGGGGGCTACACCTTC.

CDR3 DNA: TGTGCCAGCAGCCAAGCCGGACGGGCCTACGAGAAGTACGTC. Protein: CASSQAGRAYEKYV. The V gene is TRBV7-2, the J gene TRBJ2-7; D is unresolved. This CDR3 comprises 14 residues. Germline-derived CDR1 and CDR2 are SGHTA and FQGNSA.

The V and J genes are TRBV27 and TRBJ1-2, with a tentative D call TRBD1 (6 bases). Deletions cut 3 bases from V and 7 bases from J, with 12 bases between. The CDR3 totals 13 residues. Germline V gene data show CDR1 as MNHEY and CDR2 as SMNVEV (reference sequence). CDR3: CASSFGGARGYTF. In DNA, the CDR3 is TGTGCCAGCAGTTTCGGGGGGGCGCGTGGCTACACCTTC.

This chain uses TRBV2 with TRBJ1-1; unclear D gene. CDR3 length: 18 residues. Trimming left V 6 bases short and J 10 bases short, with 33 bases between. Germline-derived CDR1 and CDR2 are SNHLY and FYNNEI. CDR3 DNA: TGTGCCAGCAGCAGGCCACGTGGGCACAAAGTTTCGAGGACCGGAGCTTTCTTT. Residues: CASSRPRGHKVSRTGAFF.

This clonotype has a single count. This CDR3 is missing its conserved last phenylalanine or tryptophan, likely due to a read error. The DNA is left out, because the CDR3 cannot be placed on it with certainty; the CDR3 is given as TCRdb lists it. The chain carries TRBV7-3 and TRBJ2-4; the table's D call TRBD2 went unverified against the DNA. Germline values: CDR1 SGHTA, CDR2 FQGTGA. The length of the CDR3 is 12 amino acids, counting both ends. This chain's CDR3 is CASGGPGNIQDL.

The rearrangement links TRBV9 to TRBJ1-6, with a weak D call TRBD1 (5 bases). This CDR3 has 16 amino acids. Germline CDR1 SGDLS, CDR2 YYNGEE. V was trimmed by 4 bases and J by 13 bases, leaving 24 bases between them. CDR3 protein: CASSPGGSGANVPLHF. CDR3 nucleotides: TGTGCCAGCAGCCCCGGGGGGTCTGGCGCCAACGTCCCCCTCCACTTT.

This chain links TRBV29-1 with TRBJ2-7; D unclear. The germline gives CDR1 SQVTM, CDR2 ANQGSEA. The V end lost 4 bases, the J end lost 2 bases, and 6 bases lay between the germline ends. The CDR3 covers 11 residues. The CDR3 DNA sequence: TGCAGCGTTGCCGCGGCCTACGAGCAGTACTTC. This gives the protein CSVAAAYEQYF.

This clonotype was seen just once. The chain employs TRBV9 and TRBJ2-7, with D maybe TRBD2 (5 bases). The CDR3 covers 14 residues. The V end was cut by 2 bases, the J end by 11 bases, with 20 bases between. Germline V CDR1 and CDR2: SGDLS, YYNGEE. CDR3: CASSVGVDFSYEYF. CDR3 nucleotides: TGTGCCAGCAGCGTCGGAGTGGACTTTTCCTACGAGTACTTC.

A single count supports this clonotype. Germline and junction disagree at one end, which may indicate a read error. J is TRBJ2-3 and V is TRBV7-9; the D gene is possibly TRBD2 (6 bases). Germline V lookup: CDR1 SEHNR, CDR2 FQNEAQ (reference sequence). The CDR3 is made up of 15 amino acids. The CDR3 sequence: CASSPRGTWGDTQYF. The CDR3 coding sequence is TGTGCCAGCAGCCCACGGGGGACCTGGGGAGATACCCAGTATTTT.

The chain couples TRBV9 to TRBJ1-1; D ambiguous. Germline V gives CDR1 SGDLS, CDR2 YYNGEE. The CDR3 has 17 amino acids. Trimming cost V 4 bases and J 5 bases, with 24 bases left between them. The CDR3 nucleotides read TGTGCCAGCAGCCGCCGCCAAGCGGTAGCTACCACAACTGAAGCTTTCTTT. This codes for CASSRRQAVATTTEAFF.

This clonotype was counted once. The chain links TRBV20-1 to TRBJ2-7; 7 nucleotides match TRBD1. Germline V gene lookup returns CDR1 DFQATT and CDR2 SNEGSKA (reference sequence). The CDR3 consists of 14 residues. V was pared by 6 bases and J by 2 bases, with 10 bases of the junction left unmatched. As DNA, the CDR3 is TGCAGTGCCCCGGGACAGTACGGTGCCTACGAGCAGTACTTC. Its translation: CSAPGQYGAYEQYF.

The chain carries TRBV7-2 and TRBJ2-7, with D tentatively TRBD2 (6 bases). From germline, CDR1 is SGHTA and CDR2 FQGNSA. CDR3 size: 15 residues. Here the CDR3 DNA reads TGTGCCAGCAGCTTGCAGGGAGGTCGGGGCGGGGAGCATTACGTC. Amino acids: CASSLQGGRGGEHYV.

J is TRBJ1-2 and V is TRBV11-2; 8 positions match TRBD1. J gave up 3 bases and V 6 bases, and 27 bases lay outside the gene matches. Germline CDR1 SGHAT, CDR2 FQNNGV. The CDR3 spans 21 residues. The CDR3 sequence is CASSDVFEASRGLILDYGYTF. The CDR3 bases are TGTGCCAGCAGTGATGTTTTCGAAGCCAGCAGGGGGCTAATTCTTGACTATGGCTACACCTTC.

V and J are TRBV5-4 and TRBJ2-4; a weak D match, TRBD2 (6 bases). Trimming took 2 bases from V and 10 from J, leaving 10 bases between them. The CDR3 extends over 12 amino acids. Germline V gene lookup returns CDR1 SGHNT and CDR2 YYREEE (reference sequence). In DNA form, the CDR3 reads TGTGCCAGCAGCTTTACTAGCACAATTCAGTACTTC. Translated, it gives CASSFTSTIQYF.

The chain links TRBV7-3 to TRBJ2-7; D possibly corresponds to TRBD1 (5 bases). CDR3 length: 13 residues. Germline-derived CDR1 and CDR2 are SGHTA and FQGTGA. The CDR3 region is CASMVDNSPEKYV. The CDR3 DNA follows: TGTGCCAGCATGGTGGACAACTCCCCCGAGAAGTACGTC.

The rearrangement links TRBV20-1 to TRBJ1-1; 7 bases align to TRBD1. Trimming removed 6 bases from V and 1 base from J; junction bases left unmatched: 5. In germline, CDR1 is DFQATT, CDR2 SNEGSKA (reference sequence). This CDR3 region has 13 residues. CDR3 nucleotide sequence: TGCAGTGCCCACTGGACAGGGAACACTGAAGCTTTCTTT. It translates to CSAHWTGNTEAFF.

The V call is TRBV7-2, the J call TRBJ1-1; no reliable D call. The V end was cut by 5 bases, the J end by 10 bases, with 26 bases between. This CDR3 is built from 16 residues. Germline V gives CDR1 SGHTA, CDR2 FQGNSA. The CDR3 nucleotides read TGTGCCAGCAGCCATAGAGGCGCGGAGCAGCAGTACGTAGCTTTCTTT. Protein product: CASSHRGAEQQYVAFF.